This TCR beta chain appears in the sequencing data of a study of blood T cell repertoires in COVID-19. Study information: Samples of COVID-19 (acute and convalescent) were obtained from the United States, Italy and Spain.

The CDR3 length is 13 residues. Germline V CDR1 and CDR2: SGDLS, YYNGEE. V was cut by 6 bases and J by 7 bases, with 14 bases left in between. The data were produced by immunoSEQ multiplex PCR, yet TCRdb's version contains in-frame clones alone and is incomplete. The sample includes 120,000 or so clones, around 83% of them seen just once. Material for sequencing was peripheral blood. The chain recombines TRBV9 with TRBJ2-1; TRBD1 is a possible D gene (5 bases). The TCR sequence derives from a man older than 75 with active or convalescent COVID-19. The DNA of the CDR3 is TGTGCCAGCACCCCCCAGGGTGGTAATGAGCAGTTCTTC. Translated, it gives CASTPQGGNEQFF.